What follows is one TCR beta chain and its context. This entry is derived from a study of cytomegalovirus exposure and HLA in healthy donors. The V end lost 5 bases, the J end lost 8 bases, and 14 bases lay between the germline ends. Germline V gene lookup returns CDR1 SGDLS and CDR2 YYNGEE. This CDR3 spans 13 amino acids. Profiled with immunoSEQ multiplex PCR; TCRdb holds only in-frame clones, not every one. The sample lists some 320,000 clones; about 90% were seen once. The chain combines TRBV9 with TRBJ2-1; D unresolved. This TCR was recovered from a woman in her thirties in good health and CMV-seropositive. Sequenced sample: PBMCs. CDR3 nucleotide sequence: TGTGCCAGCAGTGACCTCAACCCCCATGAGCAGTTCTTC. It encodes CASSDLNPHEQFF.